The 17 T cell receptor beta chains listed next were all sequenced from one sample in a study of tumor-infiltrating lymphocytes in oesophageal squamous cell carcinoma. TCRdb called the PCR reads again in MiXCR, with one record for every CDR3 protein. In the table there are 15,000 to 20,000 distinct CDR3 sequences, roughly 46% of which are singletons. Sequenced sample: blood. These receptors were obtained from a female donor with esophageal squamous cell carcinoma.

J is TRBJ2-1 and V is TRBV7-2, with 8 bases identical to TRBD1. The DNA end is a closer match to TRBJ2-7, so the J assignment may be wrong. The germline V gene encodes CDR1 SGHTA and CDR2 FQGNSA. This CDR3 region has 16 residues. This CDR3 reads CASSSGGSRGRYEQYF. The CDR3 DNA reads as TGTGCCAGCAGCTCCGGCGGCAGCAGGGGGCGTTACGAGCAGTACTTC.

The chain joins TRBV3-1 to TRBJ1-1; D is undetermined. Germline CDR1 LGHDT, CDR2 YNNKEL (reference sequence). The CDR3 length is 15 residues. Trimming removed 1 base from V and 8 bases from J, with 17 bases in between. In DNA form, the CDR3 reads TGTGCCAGCAGCCAAGTGATAGGCGGGTCTAAGGAAGCTTTCTTT. Amino acids: CASSQVIGGSKEAFF.

J is TRBJ2-1 and V is TRBV6-1; D gene uncertain. Germline CDR1 and CDR2: MNHNS and SASEGT. The ends were cut back, 7 bases at V and 0 bases at J, with 16 bases in the middle. This CDR3 region has 16 residues. The CDR3 loop reads CASTPTASSSYNEQFF. The CDR3 bases are TGTGCCAGCACCCCAACCGCCTCGAGCTCCTACAATGAGCAGTTCTTC.

This clonotype was recorded many times. The chain couples TRBV5-1 to TRBJ2-5, with D tentatively TRBD1 (5 bases). V was pared by 4 bases and J by 7 bases, with 17 bases between. Germline CDR1 and CDR2: SGHRS and YFSETQ. The CDR3 is made up of 14 amino acids. CDR3 DNA sequence: TGCGCCAGCAGCGAGACAGCCGTCCGTGGGACCCAGTACTTC. This translates into CASSETAVRGTQYF.

The rearrangement uses TRBV7-8 and TRBJ2-3, with 7 bases that match TRBD1. The CDR3 covers 13 residues. V gave up 8 bases and J gave up 3 bases; unmatched junction bases: 5. The germline V gene encodes CDR1 SGHVS and CDR2 FQNEAQ. The CDR3: CASVTGFTDTQYF. In DNA form, the CDR3 reads TGTGCCAGCGTGACAGGGTTTACAGATACGCAGTATTTT.

The chain links TRBV6-6 to TRBJ2-5; tentatively, D is TRBD1 (6 bases). The germline CDR1 and CDR2 sequences are MNHNY and SVGAGI (reference sequence). The length of the CDR3 is 14 residues. Trimming left V 2 bases short and J 2 bases short, with 9 bases between. Written as DNA, the CDR3 is TGTGCCAGCAGTTACACTGGACAGCAAGAGACCCAGTACTTC. Amino acid sequence: CASSYTGQQETQYF.

The gene calls are TRBV7-9 and TRBJ2-5; D is uncertain. In germline, CDR1 is SEHNR, CDR2 FQNEAQ (reference sequence). Trimming removed 2 bases at V and 3 bases at J, with 7 bases between. The CDR3 is 13 residues long. The CDR3 DNA is TGTGCCAGCAGCTTACGGGCTGAAGAGACCCAGTACTTC. This codes for CASSLRAEETQYF.

Only one count was recorded for this clonotype. The rearrangement uses TRBV5-3 and TRBJ2-5, with 8 bases fitting TRBD1. The end of the DNA fits TRBJ2-2 better, so the J call may be wrong. TRBV5-3 is an open reading frame, and its role is uncertain. There are 16 residues in the CDR3. CDR3 sequence reads: CASSIGQGSYVGELFF. CDR3 DNA: TGTGCCAGCAGCATCGGACAGGGTAGTTATGTCGGGGAGCTGTTTTTT.

Note on this clonotype: The CDR3 does not close with the conserved phenylalanine or tryptophan, likely indicating a read error. No DNA is shown, since the ends of the CDR3 on it are uncertain; the CDR3 is the one TCRdb lists. This chain connects TRBV11-1 to TRBJ2-6; TRBD1 reflects the table's D call only, with no check against the DNA. CDR1 and CDR2 (germline): SGHAT, FQDESV (reference sequence). The CDR3 sequence runs 18 residues, both termini included. This CDR3 reads CASSDGGRLAKNIQYFGA.

This clonotype was detected many times. The V gene is TRBV24-1, the J gene TRBJ1-5; D may be TRBD1 (5 bases). The CDR3 spans 14 residues. V lost 4 bases and J 5 bases, leaving 11 bases between the germline ends. Germline V gene data show CDR1 as KGHDR and CDR2 as SFDVKD. The CDR3 DNA follows: TGTGCCACCAGTGACAGCAGGGAGCATCAGCCCCAGCATTTT. It encodes CATSDSREHQPQHF.

This clonotype is labeled large. The genes are TRBV7-6 and TRBJ1-1; 7 nucleotides align to TRBD1. The CDR3 totals 12 residues. Germline V lookup: CDR1 SGHVS, CDR2 FNYEAQ. The CDR3 sequence is CNDREGDTEAFF. CDR3 in DNA: TGTAATGACAGGGAAGGGGACACTGAAGCTTTCTTT.

About this clonotype itself: The CDR3 does not close with the conserved phenylalanine or tryptophan, likely indicating a read error. It is unclear where the CDR3 begins or ends on the DNA, so no DNA is shown, and the CDR3 is as TCRdb lists it. The V gene is TRBV7-4, the J gene TRBJ2-7; the table calls TRBD1, which could not be checked here. Germline assignment: CDR1 SGHVT and CDR2 SQSDAQ. The CDR3 is 17 residues long, counting both termini. Here the CDR3 reads CASSSGTGVQNEQFFGS.

The chain links TRBV7-8 to TRBJ1-1, with D uncertain. Trimming cost V 4 bases and J 4 bases, with 13 bases left between them. Germline values: CDR1 SGHVS, CDR2 FQNEAQ. The CDR3 sequence is 14 residues long. CDR3 residues: CASSSRAEGTEAFF. The CDR3 DNA follows: TGTGCCAGCAGCTCCCGGGCGGAGGGCACTGAAGCTTTCTTT.

This clonotype came up a few times. V is TRBV7-9 and J is TRBJ2-1, with TRBD2 matching over 7 bases. The J call may be faulty, since TRBJ2-5 better matches the DNA end. This CDR3 has 14 residues. Germline V gene data show CDR1 as SEHNR and CDR2 as FQNEAQ (reference sequence). In DNA form, the CDR3 reads TGTGCCAGCAGCCCCCCTTGGGGAGGGGAGACCCAGTACTTC. It encodes CASSPPWGGETQYF.

This clonotype was seen once. This chain uses TRBV28 with TRBJ1-2; D ambiguous. V was clipped by 8 bases and J by 4 bases, with 14 bases between them. This CDR3 is 13 amino acids long. CDR1 and CDR2 (germline): MDHEN, SYDVKM. DNA of the CDR3: TGTGCCAGCCGGAGGATATCTAGCTATGGCTACACCTTC. Translation gives CASRRISSYGYTF.

This clonotype ranks as medium-sized. This chain connects TRBV7-2 to TRBJ1-1; D call uncertain. The V end lost 7 bases, the J end lost 6 bases, and 18 bases lay between the germline ends. There are 14 residues in the CDR3. Germline loops: CDR1 SGHTA, CDR2 FQGNSA. CDR3 nucleotides: TGTGCCAGCACCGGAGAGCGGCTCAGCTCTGAAGCTTTCTTT. It encodes CASTGERLSSEAFF.

This clonotype occurred many times. This chain uses TRBV5-1 with TRBJ2-1, with D perhaps assigned TRBD1 or TRBD2 (6 bases each). Deletions cut 3 bases from V and 10 bases from J, with 14 bases between. Germline V lookup: CDR1 SGHRS, CDR2 YFSETQ. There are 13 residues in the CDR3. The CDR3 DNA follows: TGCGCCAGCAGCTCGGTGGGGGGCAGGGAGCAGTTCTTC. Protein sequence: CASSSVGGREQFF.